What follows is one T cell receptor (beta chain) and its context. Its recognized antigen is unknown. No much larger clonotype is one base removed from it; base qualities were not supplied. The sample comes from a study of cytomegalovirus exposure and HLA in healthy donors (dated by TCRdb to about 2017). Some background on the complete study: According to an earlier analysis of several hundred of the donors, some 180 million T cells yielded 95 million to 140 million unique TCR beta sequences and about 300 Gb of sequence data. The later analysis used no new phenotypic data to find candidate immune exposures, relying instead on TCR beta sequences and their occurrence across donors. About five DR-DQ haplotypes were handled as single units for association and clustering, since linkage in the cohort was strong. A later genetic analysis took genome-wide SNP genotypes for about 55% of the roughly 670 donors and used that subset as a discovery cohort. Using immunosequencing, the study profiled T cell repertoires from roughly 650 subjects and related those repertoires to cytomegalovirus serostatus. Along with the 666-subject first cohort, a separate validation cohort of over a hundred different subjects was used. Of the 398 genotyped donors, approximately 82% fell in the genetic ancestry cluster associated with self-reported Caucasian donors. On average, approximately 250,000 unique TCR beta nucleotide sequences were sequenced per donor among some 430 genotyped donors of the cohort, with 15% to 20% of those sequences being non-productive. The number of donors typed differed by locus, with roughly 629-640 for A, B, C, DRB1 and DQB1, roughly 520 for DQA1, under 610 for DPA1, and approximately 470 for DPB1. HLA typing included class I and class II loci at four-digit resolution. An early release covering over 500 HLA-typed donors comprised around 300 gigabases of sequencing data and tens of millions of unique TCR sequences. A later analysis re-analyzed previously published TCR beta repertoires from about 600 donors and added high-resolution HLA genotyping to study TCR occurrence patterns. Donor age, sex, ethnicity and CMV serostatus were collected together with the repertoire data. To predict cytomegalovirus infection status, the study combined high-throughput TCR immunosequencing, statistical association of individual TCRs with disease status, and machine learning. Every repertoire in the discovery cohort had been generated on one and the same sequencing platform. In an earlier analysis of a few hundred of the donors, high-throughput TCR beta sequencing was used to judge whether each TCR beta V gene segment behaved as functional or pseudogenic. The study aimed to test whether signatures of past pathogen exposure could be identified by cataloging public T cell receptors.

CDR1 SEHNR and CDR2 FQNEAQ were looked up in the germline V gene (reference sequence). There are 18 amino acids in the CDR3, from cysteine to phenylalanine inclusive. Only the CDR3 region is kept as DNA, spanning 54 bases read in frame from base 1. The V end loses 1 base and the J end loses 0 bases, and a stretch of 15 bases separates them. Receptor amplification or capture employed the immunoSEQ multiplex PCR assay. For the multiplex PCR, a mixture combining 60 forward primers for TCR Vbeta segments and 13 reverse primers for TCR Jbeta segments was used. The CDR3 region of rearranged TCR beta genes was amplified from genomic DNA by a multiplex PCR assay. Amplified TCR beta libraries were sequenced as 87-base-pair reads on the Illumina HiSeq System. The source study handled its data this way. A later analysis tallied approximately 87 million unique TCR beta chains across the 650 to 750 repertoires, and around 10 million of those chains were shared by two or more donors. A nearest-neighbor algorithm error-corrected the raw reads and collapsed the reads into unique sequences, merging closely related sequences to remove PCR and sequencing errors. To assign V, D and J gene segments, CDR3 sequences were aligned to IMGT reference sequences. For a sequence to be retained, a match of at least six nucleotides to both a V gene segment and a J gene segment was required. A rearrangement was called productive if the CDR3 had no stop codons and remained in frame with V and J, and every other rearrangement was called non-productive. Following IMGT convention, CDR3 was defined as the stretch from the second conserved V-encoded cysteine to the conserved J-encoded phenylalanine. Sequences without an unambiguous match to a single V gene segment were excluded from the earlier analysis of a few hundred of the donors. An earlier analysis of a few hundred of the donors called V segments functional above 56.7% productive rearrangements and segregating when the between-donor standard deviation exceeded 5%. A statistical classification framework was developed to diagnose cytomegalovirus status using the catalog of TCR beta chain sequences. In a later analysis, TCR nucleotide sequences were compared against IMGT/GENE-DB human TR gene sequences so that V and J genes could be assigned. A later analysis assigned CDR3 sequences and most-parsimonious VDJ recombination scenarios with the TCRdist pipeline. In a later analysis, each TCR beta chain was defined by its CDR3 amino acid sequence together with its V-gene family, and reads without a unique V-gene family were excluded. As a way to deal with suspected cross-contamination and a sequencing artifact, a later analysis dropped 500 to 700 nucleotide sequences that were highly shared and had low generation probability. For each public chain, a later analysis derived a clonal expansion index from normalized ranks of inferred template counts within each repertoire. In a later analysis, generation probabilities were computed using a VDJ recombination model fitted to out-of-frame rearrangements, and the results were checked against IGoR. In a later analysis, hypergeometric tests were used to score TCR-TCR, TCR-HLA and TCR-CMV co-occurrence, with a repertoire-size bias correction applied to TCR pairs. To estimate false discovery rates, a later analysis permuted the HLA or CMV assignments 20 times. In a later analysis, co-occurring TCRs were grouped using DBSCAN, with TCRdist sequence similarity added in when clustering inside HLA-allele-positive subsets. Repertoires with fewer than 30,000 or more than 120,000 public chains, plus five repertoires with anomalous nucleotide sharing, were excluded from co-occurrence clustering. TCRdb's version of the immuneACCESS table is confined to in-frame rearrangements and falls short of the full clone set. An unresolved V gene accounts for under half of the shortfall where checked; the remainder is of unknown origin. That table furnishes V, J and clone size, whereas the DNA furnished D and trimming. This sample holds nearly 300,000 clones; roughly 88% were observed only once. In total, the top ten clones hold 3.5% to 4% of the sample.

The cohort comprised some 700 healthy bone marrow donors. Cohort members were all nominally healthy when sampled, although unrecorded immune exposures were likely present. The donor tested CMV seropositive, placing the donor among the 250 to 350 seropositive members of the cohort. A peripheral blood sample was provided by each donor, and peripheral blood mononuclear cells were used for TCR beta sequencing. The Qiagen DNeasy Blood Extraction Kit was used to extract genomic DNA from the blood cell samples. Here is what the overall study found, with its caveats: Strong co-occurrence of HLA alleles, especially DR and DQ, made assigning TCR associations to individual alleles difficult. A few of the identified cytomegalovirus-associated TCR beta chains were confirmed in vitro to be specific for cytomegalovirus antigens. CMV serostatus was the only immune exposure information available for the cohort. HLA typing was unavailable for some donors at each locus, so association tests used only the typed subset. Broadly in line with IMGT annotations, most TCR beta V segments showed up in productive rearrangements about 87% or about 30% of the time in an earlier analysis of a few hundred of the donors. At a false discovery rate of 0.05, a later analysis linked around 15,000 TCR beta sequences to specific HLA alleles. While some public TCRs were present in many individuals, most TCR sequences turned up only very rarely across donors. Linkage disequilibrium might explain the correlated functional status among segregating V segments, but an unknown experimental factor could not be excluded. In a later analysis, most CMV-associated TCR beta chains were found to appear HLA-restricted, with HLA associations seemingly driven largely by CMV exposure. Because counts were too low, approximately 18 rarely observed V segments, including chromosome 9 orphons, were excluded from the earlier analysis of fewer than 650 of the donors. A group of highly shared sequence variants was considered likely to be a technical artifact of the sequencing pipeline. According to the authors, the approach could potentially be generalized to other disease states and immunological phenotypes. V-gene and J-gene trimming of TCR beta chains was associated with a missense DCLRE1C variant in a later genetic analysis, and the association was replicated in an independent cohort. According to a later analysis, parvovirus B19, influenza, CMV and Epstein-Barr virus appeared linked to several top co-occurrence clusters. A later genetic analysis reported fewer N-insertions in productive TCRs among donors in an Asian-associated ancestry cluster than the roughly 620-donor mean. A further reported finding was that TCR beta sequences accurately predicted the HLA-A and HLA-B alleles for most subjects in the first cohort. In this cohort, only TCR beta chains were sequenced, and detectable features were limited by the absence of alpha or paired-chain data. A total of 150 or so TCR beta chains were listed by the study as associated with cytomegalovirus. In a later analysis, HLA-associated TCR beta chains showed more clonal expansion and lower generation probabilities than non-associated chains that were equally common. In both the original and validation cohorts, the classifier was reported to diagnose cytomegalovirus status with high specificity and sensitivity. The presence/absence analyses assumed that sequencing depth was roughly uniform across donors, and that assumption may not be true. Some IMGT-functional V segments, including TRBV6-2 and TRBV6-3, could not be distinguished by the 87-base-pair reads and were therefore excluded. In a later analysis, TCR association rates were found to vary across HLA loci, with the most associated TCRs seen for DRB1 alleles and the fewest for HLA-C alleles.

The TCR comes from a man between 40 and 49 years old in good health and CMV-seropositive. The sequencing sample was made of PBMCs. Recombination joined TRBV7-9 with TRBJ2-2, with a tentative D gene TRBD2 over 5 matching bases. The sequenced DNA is TGTGCCAGCAGCTTAGGTCGGGCTAGCCGTCCGAACACCGGGGAGCTGTTTTTT. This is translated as CASSLGRASRPNTGELFF.